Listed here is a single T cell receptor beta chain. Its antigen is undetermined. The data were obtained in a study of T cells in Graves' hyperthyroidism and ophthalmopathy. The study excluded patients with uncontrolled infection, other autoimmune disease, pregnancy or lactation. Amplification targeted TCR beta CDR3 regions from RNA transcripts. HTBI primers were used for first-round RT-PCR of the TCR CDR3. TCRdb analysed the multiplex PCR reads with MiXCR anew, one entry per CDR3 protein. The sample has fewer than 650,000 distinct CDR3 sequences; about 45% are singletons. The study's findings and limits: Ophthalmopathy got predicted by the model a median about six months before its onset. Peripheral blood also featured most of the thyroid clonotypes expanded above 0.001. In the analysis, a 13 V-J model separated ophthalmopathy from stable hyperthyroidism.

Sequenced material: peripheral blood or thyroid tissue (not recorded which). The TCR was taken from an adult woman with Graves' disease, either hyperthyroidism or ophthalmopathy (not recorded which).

The CDR3 region is CTGGTNYGYTF. CDR3 in DNA: TGCACGGGAGGGACTAACTATGGCTACACCTTC. This sequence joins TRBV29-1 and TRBJ1-2; D remains unclear. In germline, CDR1 is SQVTM, CDR2 ANQGSEA. This CDR3 contains 11 residues.